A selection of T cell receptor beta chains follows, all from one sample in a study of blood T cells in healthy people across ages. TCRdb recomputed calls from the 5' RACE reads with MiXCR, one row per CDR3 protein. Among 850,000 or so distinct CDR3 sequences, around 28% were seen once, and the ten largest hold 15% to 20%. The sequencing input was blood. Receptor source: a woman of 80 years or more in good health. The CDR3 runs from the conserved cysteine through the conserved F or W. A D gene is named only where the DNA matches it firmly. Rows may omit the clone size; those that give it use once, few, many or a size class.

TGTGCCAGCAGACCCAGGGGACACCGAAGGGAAAAACTGTTTTTT,CASRPRGHRREKLFF,-,TRBJ1-4,15,TRBV28,-
TGTGCCATCAGTGGCTGGACAGAGAACGAGCAGTACTTC,CAISGWTENEQYF,-,TRBJ2-7,13,TRBV10-3,-
TGTGCCAGCAGTTACTCGTCGGCTTCTAAAGGGGAGACCCAGTACTTC,CASSYSSASKGETQYF,-,TRBJ2-5,16,TRBV6-5,many
TGTGCCAGCAGCCAAGTTCTCCTGTCGGGCTCTGGAAACACCATATATTTT,CASSQVLLSGSGNTIYF,-,TRBJ1-3,17,TRBV3-1,-
TGTGCCAGCTCTCGGACTAGCGGGGGTATGACAGATACGCAGTATTTT,CASSRTSGGMTDTQYF,TRBD2,TRBJ2-3,16,TRBV6-4,-
TGTGCCAGCAGTACGGGGCCGGGGGTGGATGAGCAGTTCTTC,CASSTGPGVDEQFF,-,TRBJ2-1,14,TRBV6-5,many
TGTGCCAGCAGTATAACGGGACAGTTTTTTGATGGCTACACCTTC,CASSITGQFFDGYTF,TRBD1,TRBJ1-2,15,TRBV28,many
TGTGCCAGTAGTATAGGGGGCGGAGATACGCAGTATTTT,CASSIGGGDTQYF,TRBD1,TRBJ2-3,13,TRBV6-2/TRBV6-3,-
TGCAGTGCTTCTAGACTAGCGGGGAAACTCTCTGGGGCCAACGTCCTGACTTTC,CSASRLAGKLSGANVLTF,TRBD2,TRBJ2-6,18,TRBV20-1,many
TGTGCCAGCAGGCCCACAGGGGAAAGAAAAGGCTACACCTTC,CASRPTGERKGYTF,TRBD1,TRBJ1-2,14,TRBV27,few
TGTGCCAGCAGCCCGACAGGGGGCTGGGACTATGGCTACACCTTC,CASSPTGGWDYGYTF,TRBD1,TRBJ1-2,15,TRBV7-2,-
TGTGCCAGCAATAAGGGACAGGGCAATTCACCCCTCCACTTT,CASNKGQGNSPLHF,TRBD1,TRBJ1-6,14,TRBV6-5,-
TGTGCCAGCAGCTTAGTAGGGTCGGGTTCTGGGGCCAACGTCCTGACTTTC,CASSLVGSGSGANVLTF,-,TRBJ2-6,17,TRBV7-2,many
TGTGCCACCAGTGATTCCGTGGGGAGCGGGGGATCCTACAATGAGCAGTTCTTC,CATSDSVGSGGSYNEQFF,TRBD2,TRBJ2-1,18,TRBV24-1,many
TGTGCCTGGAGTCCCTTGGGACAGGGAGGGCAAGAGACCCAGTACTTC,CAWSPLGQGGQETQYF,TRBD1,TRBJ2-5,16,TRBV30,many
TGTGCCAGCAGTACCCGGGCCAGCGAGGGAGAGACCCAGTACTTC,CASSTRASEGETQYF,-,TRBJ2-5,15,TRBV6-2/TRBV6-3,many
TGTGCCAGCAGCTTTAAAGCTAGCGGGGGGCCCACCAATGAGCAGTACTTC,CASSFKASGGPTNEQYF,TRBD2,TRBJ2-5,17,TRBV7-2,few
TGCAGTGCTAGAGATGGGTCGACAGGGGTCTACACTGAAGCTTTCTTT,CSARDGSTGVYTEAFF,TRBD1,TRBJ1-1,16,TRBV20-1,many
TGTGCCACCAGTGGGCTAAGCAATCAGCCCCAGCATTTT,CATSGLSNQPQHF,-,TRBJ1-5,13,TRBV24-1,many
TGTGCCAGCAGTTTAGTTGGGGCAGATACGGAGTATTTT,CASSLVGADTEYF,-,TRBJ2-3,13,TRBV12-3/TRBV12-4,-
TGTGCCAGCAGCCGGGGGGCTACGCGGGGGAGTGCCCTCACAGATATGCAGTATTTT,CASSRGATRGSALTDMQYF,-,TRBJ2-3,19,TRBV6-1,-
TGTGCCAGCAGCTTAGTGGACAGGGGGCGCACTGAAGCTTTCTTT,CASSLVDRGRTEAFF,TRBD1,TRBJ1-1,15,TRBV7-2,-
TGTGCCAGCAGTCTACGGACAGGGCTGGAAGAGACCCAGTACTTC,CASSLRTGLEETQYF,TRBD1,TRBJ2-5,15,TRBV12-3/TRBV12-4,many
TGTGCCAGCAGGGTTAAGGGGACAGGGAAGACATACGAGCAGTACTTC,CASRVKGTGKTYEQYF,-,TRBJ2-7,16,TRBV21-1,many
TGTGCCAGCAGTTCCGCGCGGACTAGCGGGGGGGCGTACCGAGAGACCCAGTACTTC,CASSSARTSGGAYRETQYF,TRBD2,TRBJ2-5,19,TRBV28,-
TGTGCCAGCAGTTCCTGGGGGGACACCCTTGGGGAGCAGTACTTC,CASSSWGDTLGEQYF,-,TRBJ2-7,15,TRBV27,few